This T cell receptor beta chain stems from a study of beta chain features in type 1 diabetes. Sequenced material consisted of expressed TCRB transcripts (all of the isolated RNA was reverse transcribed). Method: immunoSEQ multiplex PCR; TCRdb's copy keeps in-frame clones and lacks some. The sample shows about 640,000 clones, 12% of them seen only once. Only a few counts were recorded for this clone. The antigen is not known. This CDR3 is also generated by other DNA sequences in the sample. One heparinised draw, averaging roughly 0.12 L, was taken per donor. Study-level points and caveats: VDJ junctions from type 1 diabetes patients carried fewer insertions and larger deletions. TCRB CDR3s were moderately but significantly shorter in Type 1 diabetes patients in all four CD4+ subsets. PCR might favor shorter templates, equally in patients and controls.

The source material was naive CD4+ T cells from blood. The sequence derives from a man aged 25 to 40 with type 1 diabetes.

The CDR3: CASSLVGVSNQPQHF. The CDR3 DNA reads as TGTGCCAGCAGCTTAGTAGGAGTTAGCAATCAGCCCCAGCATTTT. The V call is TRBV7-2, the J call TRBJ1-5; D is unresolved. Germline assignment: CDR1 SGHTA and CDR2 FQGNSA. V lost 1 base and J lost 0, with 7 bases in between. The CDR3 runs to 15 residues.